This T cell receptor beta chain is from a study of regulatory T cells in long-lasting Graves disease. Building of the TCR beta libraries involved iRepertoire HTBI primers and Arm-PCR of CDR3 regions. TCRdb reprocessed the multiplex PCR reads via MiXCR and lists one record per CDR3 protein. The table lists 450,000 to 600,000 distinct CDR3 sequences, roughly 16% of them singletons, with more than 10% in the top ten. V gave up 5 bases and J gave up 1 base, with 9 bases separating them. Germline V gene sequence: CDR1 DFQATT, CDR2 SNEGSKA (reference sequence). The CDR3 consists of 12 residues. This sample's time point: newly diagnosed GD, antithyroid drugs for less than 3 months. The authors made the TCR library using RNA they extracted from PBMCs. This sample also appeared in a second study, on T cells in Graves' hyperthyroidism and ophthalmopathy.

The origin of this receptor is a middle-aged man with Graves disease. This specimen was peripheral blood mononuclear cells (PBMCs), taken at new diagnosis, from a patient treated with antithyroid drugs. The chain carries TRBV20-1 and TRBJ2-7; no clear D gene. The chain's CDR3 is CSARPESYEQYF. DNA for the CDR3: TGCAGTGCTCGACCCGAGTCCTACGAGCAGTACTTC.